The table lists the clone carrying this T cell receptor (beta chain) with a count of one. This entry belongs to a study of blood T cell repertoires in COVID-19. Method: immunoSEQ multiplex PCR; TCRdb's copy keeps in-frame clones and lacks some. The sample has 250,000 to 350,000 clones; around 87% are singletons. Germline V gene lookup returns CDR1 MNHNS and CDR2 SASEGT. The ends were cut back, 0 bases at V and 4 bases at J, with 13 bases in the middle. This CDR3 has 16 residues. The specimen was PBMCs or T cells enriched from blood (not recorded which). The chain carries TRBV6-1 and TRBJ1-5; no clear D gene. This receptor was identified in a woman between 18 and 29 years old with acute COVID-19. CDR3 bases: TGTGCCAGCAGTGAAGCTCGGGTCAAGAGGAATCAGCCCCAGCATTTT. It is translated as CASSEARVKRNQPQHF.